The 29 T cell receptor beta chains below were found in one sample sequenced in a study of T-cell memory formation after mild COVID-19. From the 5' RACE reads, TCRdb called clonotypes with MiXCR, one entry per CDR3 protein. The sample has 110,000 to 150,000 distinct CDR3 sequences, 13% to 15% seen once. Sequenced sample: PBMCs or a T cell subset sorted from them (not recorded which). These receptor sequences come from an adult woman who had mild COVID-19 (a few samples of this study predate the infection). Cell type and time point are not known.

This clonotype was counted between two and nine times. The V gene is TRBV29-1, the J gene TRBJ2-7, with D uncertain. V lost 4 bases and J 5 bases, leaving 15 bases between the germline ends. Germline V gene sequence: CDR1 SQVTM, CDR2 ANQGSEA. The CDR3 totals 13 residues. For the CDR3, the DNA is TGCAGCGTTGTTGTAACGGCGAAGGACGAGCAGTACTTC. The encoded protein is CSVVVTAKDEQYF.

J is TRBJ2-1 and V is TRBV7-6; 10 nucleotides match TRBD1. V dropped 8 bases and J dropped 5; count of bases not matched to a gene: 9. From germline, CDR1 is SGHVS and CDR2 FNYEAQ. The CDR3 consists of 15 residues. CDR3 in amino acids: CASGLGTGVDNEQFF. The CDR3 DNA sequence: TGTGCCAGCGGACTGGGGACAGGGGTAGACAATGAGCAGTTCTTC.

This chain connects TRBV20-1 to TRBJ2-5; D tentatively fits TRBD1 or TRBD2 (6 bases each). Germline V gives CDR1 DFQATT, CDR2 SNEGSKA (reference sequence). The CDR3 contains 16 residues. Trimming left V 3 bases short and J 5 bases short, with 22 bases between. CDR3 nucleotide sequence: TGCAGTGCTAGCCGATGGGGGGCATCACGGGGGGAGACCCAGTACTTC. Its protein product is CSASRWGASRGETQYF.

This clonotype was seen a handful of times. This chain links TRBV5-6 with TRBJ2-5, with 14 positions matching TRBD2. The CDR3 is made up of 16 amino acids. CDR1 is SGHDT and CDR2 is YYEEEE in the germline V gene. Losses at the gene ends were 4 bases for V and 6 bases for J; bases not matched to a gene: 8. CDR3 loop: CASSPRLAGGSKTQYF. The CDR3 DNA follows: TGTGCCAGCAGCCCCAGACTAGCGGGAGGGTCAAAGACCCAGTACTTC.

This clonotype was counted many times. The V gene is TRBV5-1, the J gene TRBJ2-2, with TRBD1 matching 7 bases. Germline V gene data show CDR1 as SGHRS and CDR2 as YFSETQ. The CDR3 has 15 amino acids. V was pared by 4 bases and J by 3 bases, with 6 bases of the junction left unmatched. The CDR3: CASSRRDSYTGELFF. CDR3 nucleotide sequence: TGCGCCAGCAGCCGCCGGGACAGCTACACCGGGGAGCTGTTTTTT.

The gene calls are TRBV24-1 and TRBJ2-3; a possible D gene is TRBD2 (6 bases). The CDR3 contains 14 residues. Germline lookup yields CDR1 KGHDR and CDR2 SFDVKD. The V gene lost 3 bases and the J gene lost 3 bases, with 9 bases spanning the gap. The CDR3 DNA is TGTGCCACCAGTGATCCCGGGAGAACAGATACGCAGTATTTT. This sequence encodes CATSDPGRTDTQYF.

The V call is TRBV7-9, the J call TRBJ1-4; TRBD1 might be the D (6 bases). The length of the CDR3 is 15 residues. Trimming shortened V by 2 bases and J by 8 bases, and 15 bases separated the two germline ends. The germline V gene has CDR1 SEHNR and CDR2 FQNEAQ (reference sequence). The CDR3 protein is CASSLQVGGEEKLFF. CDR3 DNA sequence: TGTGCCAGCAGCTTACAAGTAGGGGGTGAGGAAAAACTGTTTTTT.

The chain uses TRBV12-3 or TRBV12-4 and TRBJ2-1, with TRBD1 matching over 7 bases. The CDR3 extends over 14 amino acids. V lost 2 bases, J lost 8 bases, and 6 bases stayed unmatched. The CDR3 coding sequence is TGTGCCAGCAGTTTACGAGGGGGCGTCGATGAGCAGTTCTTC. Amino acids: CASSLRGGVDEQFF.

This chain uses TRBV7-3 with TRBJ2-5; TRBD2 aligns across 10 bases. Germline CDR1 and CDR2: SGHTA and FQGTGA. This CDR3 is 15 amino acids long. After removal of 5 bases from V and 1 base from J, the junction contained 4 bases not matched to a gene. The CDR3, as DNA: TGTGCCAGCAGCCCGGGACTAGCGAGCCAAGAGACCCAGTACTTC. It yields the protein CASSPGLASQETQYF. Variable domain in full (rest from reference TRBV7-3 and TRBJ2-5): GAGVSQTPSNKVTEKGKYVELRCDPISGHTALYWYRQSLGQGPEFLIYFQGTGAADDSGLPNDRFFAVRPEGSVSTLKIQRTERGDSAVYLCASSPGLASQETQYFGPGTRLLVL.

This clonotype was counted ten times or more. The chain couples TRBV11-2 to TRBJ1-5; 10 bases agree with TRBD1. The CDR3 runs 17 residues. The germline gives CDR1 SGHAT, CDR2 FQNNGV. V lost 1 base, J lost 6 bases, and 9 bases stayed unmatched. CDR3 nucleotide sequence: TGTGCCAGCAGCTTAGGCGAGGCGGGACAGGGGTTTCAGCCCCAGCATTTT. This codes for CASSLGEAGQGFQPQHF.

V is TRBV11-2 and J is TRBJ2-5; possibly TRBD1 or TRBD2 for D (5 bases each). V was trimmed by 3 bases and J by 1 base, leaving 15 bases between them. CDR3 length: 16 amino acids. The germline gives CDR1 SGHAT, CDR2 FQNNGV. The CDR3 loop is CASSFWGPSPQETQYF. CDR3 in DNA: TGTGCCAGCAGCTTCTGGGGACCGTCACCCCAAGAGACCCAGTACTTC.

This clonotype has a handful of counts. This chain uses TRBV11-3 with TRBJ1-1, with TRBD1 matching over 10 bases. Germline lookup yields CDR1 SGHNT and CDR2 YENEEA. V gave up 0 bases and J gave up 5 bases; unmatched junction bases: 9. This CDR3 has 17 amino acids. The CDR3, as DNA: TGTGCCAGCAGCTTAGACCGCCCCGGGACAGGGGAAACTGAAGCTTTCTTT. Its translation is CASSLDRPGTGETEAFF.

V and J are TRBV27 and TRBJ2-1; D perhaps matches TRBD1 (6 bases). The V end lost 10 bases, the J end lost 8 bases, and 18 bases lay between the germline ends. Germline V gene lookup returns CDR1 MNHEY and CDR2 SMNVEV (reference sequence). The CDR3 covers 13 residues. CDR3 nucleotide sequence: TGTGCCATCTCGCACAGGGAAGGTGATGAGCAGTTCTTC. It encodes CAISHREGDEQFF.

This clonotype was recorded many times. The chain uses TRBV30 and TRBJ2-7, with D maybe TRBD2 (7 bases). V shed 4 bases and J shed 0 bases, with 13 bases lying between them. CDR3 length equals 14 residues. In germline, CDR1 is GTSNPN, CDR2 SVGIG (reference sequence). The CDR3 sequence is CAWKGGGSSYEQYF. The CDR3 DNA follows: TGTGCCTGGAAGGGGGGAGGGAGCTCCTACGAGCAGTACTTC.

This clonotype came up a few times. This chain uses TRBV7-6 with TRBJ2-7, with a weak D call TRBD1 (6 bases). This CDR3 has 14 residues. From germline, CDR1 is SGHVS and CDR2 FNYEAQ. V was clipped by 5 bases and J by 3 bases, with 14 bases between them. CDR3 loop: CASSVTGSGYEQYF. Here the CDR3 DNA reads TGTGCCAGCAGCGTTACAGGGTCGGGCTACGAGCAGTACTTC.

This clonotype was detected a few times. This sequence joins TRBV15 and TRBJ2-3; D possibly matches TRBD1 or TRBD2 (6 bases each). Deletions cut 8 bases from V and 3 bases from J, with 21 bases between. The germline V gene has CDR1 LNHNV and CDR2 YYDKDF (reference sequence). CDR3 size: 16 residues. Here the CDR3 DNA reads TGTGCCACCTCGGCGGGGTACAGGGATGGTACAGATACGCAGTATTTT. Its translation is CATSAGYRDGTDTQYF.

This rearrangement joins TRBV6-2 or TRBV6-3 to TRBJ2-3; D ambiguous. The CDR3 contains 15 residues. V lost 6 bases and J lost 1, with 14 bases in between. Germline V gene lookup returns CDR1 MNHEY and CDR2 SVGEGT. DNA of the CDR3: TGTGCCAGCAGCCGTCTGACACCCCGCACAGATACGCAGTATTTT. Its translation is CASSRLTPRTDTQYF.

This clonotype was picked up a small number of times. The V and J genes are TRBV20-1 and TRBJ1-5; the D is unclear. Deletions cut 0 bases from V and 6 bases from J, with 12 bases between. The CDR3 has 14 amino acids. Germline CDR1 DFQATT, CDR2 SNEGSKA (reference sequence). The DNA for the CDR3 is TGCAGTGCTAGAGAGGCGGGGATCGGTCAGCCCCAGCATTTT. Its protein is CSAREAGIGQPQHF.

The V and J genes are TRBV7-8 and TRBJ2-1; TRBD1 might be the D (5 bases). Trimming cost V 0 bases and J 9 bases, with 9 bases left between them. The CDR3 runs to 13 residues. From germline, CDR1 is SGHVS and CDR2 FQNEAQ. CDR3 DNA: TGTGCCAGCAGCTTAGCAGACAGCGTTGAGCAGTTCTTC. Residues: CASSLADSVEQFF.

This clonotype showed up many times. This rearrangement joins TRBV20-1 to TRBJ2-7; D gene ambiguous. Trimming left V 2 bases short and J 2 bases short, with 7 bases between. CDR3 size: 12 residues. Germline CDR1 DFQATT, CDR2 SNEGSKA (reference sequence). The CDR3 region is CSARLSAYEQYF. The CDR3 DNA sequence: TGCAGTGCTAGACTAAGCGCCTACGAGCAGTACTTC.

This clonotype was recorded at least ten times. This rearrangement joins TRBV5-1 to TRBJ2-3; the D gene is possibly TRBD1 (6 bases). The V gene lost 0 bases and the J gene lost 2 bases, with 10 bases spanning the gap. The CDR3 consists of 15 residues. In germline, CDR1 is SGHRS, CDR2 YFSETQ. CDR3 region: CASSLVQGNTDTQYF. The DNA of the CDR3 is TGCGCCAGCAGCTTGGTACAGGGAAACACAGATACGCAGTATTTT.

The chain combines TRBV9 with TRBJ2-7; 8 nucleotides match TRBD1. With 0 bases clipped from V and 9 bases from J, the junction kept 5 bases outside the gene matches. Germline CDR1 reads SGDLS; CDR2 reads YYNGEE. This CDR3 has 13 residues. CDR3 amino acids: CASSVVTGEPQYF. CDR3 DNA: TGTGCCAGCAGCGTAGTGACAGGGGAACCGCAGTACTTC.

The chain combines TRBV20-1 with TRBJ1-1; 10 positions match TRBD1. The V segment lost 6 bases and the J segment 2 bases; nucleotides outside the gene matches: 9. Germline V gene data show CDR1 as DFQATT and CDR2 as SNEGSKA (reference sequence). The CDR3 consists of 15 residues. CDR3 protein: CSAKGDRGYNTEAFF. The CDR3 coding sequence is TGCAGTGCCAAGGGGGACAGGGGATACAACACTGAAGCTTTCTTT.

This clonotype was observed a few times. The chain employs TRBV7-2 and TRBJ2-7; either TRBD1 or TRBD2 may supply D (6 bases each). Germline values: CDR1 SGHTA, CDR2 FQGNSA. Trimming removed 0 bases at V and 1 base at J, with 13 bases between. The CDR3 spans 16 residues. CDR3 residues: CASSLAGGLGSYEQYF. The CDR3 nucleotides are TGTGCCAGCAGCTTAGCAGGGGGGCTGGGATCCTACGAGCAGTACTTC.

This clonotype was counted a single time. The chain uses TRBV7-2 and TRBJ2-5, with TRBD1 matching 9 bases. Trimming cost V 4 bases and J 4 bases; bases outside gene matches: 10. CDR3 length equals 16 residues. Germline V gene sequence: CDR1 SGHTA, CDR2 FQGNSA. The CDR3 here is CASSYGQGSFGETQYF. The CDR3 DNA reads TGTGCCAGCAGCTACGGACAGGGGTCATTCGGAGAGACCCAGTACTTC.

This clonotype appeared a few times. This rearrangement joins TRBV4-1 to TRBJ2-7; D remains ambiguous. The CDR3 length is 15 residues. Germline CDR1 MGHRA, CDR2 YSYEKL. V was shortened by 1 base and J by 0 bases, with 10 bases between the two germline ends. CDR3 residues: CASSQAAPSSYEQYF. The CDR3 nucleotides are TGCGCCAGCAGCCAAGCAGCGCCCAGCTCCTACGAGCAGTACTTC.

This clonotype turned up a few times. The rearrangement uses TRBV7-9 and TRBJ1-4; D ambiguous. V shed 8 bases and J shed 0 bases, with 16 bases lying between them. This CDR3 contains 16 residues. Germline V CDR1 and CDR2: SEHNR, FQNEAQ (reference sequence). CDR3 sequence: CASLSPGEATNEKLFF. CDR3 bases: TGTGCCAGCCTCTCCCCCGGGGAAGCAACTAATGAAAAACTGTTTTTT.

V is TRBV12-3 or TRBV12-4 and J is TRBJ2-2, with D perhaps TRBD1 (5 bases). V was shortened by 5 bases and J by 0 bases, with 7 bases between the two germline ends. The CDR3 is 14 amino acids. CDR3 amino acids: CASSETANTGELFF. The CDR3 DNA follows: TGTGCCAGCAGTGAGACAGCGAACACCGGGGAGCTGTTTTTT.

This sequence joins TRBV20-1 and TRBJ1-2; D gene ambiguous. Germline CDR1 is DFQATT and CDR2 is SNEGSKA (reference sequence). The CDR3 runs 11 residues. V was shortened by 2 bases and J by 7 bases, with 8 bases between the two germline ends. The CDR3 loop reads CSARYLSGYTF. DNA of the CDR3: TGCAGTGCTAGATATTTGAGTGGCTACACCTTC.